The 17 T cell receptor beta chains given below trace back to one sample, sequenced in a study of CD8 T cells in ankylosing spondylitis. Study-wide points: Seemingly characteristic of ankylosing spondylitis blood was a TCR beta motif consisting of eight highly homologous variants.

These TCRs are of unknown antigen specificity. TCRdb independently ran MiXCR on the 5' RACE reads; one entry per CDR3 protein. The table records approximately 520,000 distinct CDR3 sequences, approximately 5% of them present only once. Sequenced material: blood, either unsorted or a sorted T cell fraction (not recorded which). These receptors all stem from a male donor with ankylosing spondylitis.

This clonotype has at least ten counts. V usage is TRBV20-1 and J usage is TRBJ2-3; possible D gene TRBD2, 5 bases. This CDR3 is built from 12 residues. Germline V gene data show CDR1 as DFQATT and CDR2 as SNEGSKA (reference sequence). V lost 8 bases, J lost 3 bases, and 12 bases lay in between. The CDR3 region has the DNA TGCAGTCAAGAGGGTCGGACAGATACGCAGTATTTT. Translated, it gives CSQEGRTDTQYF.

Many counts were recorded for this clonotype. This rearrangement joins TRBV12-3 or TRBV12-4 to TRBJ2-2, with TRBD1 matching over 8 bases. This CDR3 spans 14 amino acids. V was clipped by 10 bases and J by 1 base; unmatched bases: 5. In DNA form, the CDR3 reads TGTGCCACCAGGACAGGGCAGAACACCGGGGAGCTGTTTTTT. As protein: CATRTGQNTGELFF.

This clonotype showed up many times. The rearrangement joins TRBV5-1 to TRBJ2-7; perhaps TRBD2 as D (6 bases). The V end was cut by 0 bases, the J end by 0 bases, with 13 bases between. In germline, CDR1 is SGHRS, CDR2 YFSETQ. The CDR3 totals 16 residues. CDR3 sequence reads: CASSLAPRTNSYEQYF. As DNA, the CDR3 is TGCGCCAGCAGCTTGGCCCCCAGGACTAACTCCTACGAGCAGTACTTC.

This clonotype was counted at least ten times. This chain connects TRBV11-1 to TRBJ2-1; tentatively, D is TRBD2 (6 bases). Trimming stripped 1 base from V and 2 bases from J, with 21 bases between. The CDR3 totals 19 residues. Germline lookup yields CDR1 SGHAT and CDR2 FQDESV (reference sequence). The CDR3, as DNA: TGTGCCAGCAGCTTAGGTCTGAGTGGAGGGCTCGAAACCTACAATGAGCAGTTCTTC. Translation: CASSLGLSGGLETYNEQFF.

This clonotype was counted ten times or more. The V call is TRBV29-1, the J call TRBJ1-2; D perhaps matches TRBD1 (6 bases). Germline CDR1 SQVTM, CDR2 ANQGSEA. The CDR3 covers 16 residues. The V end lost 1 base, the J end lost 0 bases, and 15 bases lay between the germline ends. The DNA for the CDR3 is TGCAGCGTTGAAGTCCGACACGGGGACACTAACTATGGCTACACCTTC. Protein: CSVEVRHGDTNYGYTF.

This clonotype came up many times. The chain uses TRBV7-3 and TRBJ2-1; 9 bases are shared with TRBD1. Germline CDR1 is SGHTA and CDR2 is FQGTGA. This CDR3 is 17 amino acids long. Germline trimming cut 1 base from V and 2 bases from J; bases unmatched to any gene: 6. The CDR3 sequence is CASSLNPRDRAYNEQFF. The DNA of the CDR3 is TGTGCCAGCAGCTTAAATCCCCGGGACAGGGCCTACAATGAGCAGTTCTTC.

The gene calls are TRBV4-3 and TRBJ2-3, with D possibly TRBD2 on 6 matching bases. Between the trimmed V and J ends, which lost 4 bases and 4 bases, there was a span of 18 bases. The CDR3 covers 16 residues. Germline loops: CDR1 LGHNA, CDR2 YSLEER. CDR3 sequence: CASSPRAGRDADTQYF. The CDR3 DNA is TGCGCCAGCAGCCCCCGCGCGGGGCGAGACGCAGATACGCAGTATTTT.

The J gene is TRBJ2-5, the V gene TRBV5-1; the D is unclear. The CDR3 sequence is 14 residues long. Germline CDR1 reads SGHRS; CDR2 reads YFSETQ. The V gene lost 0 bases and the J gene lost 3 bases, with 9 bases spanning the gap. CDR3 sequence (DNA): TGCGCCAGCAGCTTGGGTCCTCAGGAAGAGACCCAGTACTTC. It translates to CASSLGPQEETQYF.

This chain joins TRBV3-1 and TRBJ2-2; 8 positions match TRBD2. CDR1 LGHDT and CDR2 YNNKEL come from the germline V gene (reference sequence). Trimming cost V 4 bases and J 3 bases; bases outside gene matches: 7. CDR3 length: 16 residues. The CDR3 protein is CASSPLEREYTGELFF. For the CDR3, the DNA is TGTGCCAGCAGCCCGCTAGAGCGGGAGTACACCGGGGAGCTGTTTTTT.

This clonotype showed up many times. The genes are TRBV7-2 and TRBJ2-1; 10 nucleotides line up with TRBD2. The germline gives CDR1 SGHTA, CDR2 FQGNSA. J was trimmed by 9 bases and V by 0 bases; bases with no gene match: 5. The length of the CDR3 is 15 residues. As DNA, the CDR3 is TGTGCCAGCAGCTTAGCGGGAGCGGGAGGGTTTGAGCAGTTCTTC. It is translated as CASSLAGAGGFEQFF.

This clonotype was seen only a few times. The chain has TRBV30 and TRBJ2-7, with a possible D match to TRBD2 (6 bases). The CDR3 length is 13 residues. Trimming shortened V by 0 bases and J by 6 bases, and 12 bases separated the two germline ends. Germline V gene data show CDR1 as GTSNPN and CDR2 as SVGIG (reference sequence). CDR3 bases: TGTGCCTGGAGTGTAACCGGGAGCTCCGAGCAGTACTTC. As protein: CAWSVTGSSEQYF.

This clonotype turned up a few times. V usage is TRBV20-1 and J usage is TRBJ1-1, with 7 nucleotides matching TRBD1. The J segment lost 3 bases and the V segment lost 4 bases, leaving 8 bases of the junction unmatched. Germline lookup yields CDR1 DFQATT and CDR2 SNEGSKA (reference sequence). The CDR3 runs to 14 residues. The CDR3 DNA sequence: TGCAGTGCTACCCTACAGGGGAGATACACTGAAGCTTTCTTT. Protein: CSATLQGRYTEAFF.

This clonotype was found many times. V gene TRBV9 combines with J gene TRBJ2-2, with a possible D match to TRBD2 (6 bases). Germline V gene data show CDR1 as SGDLS and CDR2 as YYNGEE. This CDR3 has 15 residues. V was pared by 0 bases and J by 5 bases, with 11 bases between. CDR3 bases: TGTGCCAGCAGCGTAGCAGGGAGGATAACCGGGGAGCTGTTTTTT. This codes for CASSVAGRITGELFF.

About this clonotype: A much larger clone lies one base from this, so it may be a read error. The chain is built from TRBV15 and TRBJ2-2; D perhaps matches TRBD1 (6 bases). Germline V CDR1 and CDR2: LNHNV, YYDKDF (reference sequence). The CDR3 consists of 14 residues. CDR3 amino acids: CATSRDWDTEELFF. The CDR3 coding sequence is TGTGCCACCAGCAGAGATTGGGACACCGAGGAGCTGTTTTTT.

This clonotype was seen ten or more times. The gene calls are TRBV20-1 and TRBJ1-5; D ambiguous. Germline V CDR1 and CDR2: DFQATT, SNEGSKA (reference sequence). This CDR3 contains 13 residues. V was pared by 0 bases and J by 2 bases, with 5 bases between. Here the CDR3 reads CSARDMGNQPQHF. CDR3 sequence (DNA): TGCAGTGCTAGAGATATGGGCAATCAGCCCCAGCATTTT.

Ten or more counts support this clonotype. The V and J genes are TRBV7-2 and TRBJ2-3, with D perhaps TRBD1 (5 bases). The CDR3 runs 15 residues. With 3 bases removed from V and 3 bases from J, the gap between germline ends came to 13 bases. CDR1 SGHTA and CDR2 FQGNSA come from the germline V gene. The CDR3 is CASSLAGWRTDTQYF. The CDR3 nucleotides are TGTGCCAGCAGCTTGGCAGGGTGGAGAACAGATACGCAGTATTTT.

This clonotype was found many times. The chain joins TRBV24-1 to TRBJ2-7; 8 bases agree with TRBD1. This CDR3 has 14 amino acids. Germline values: CDR1 KGHDR, CDR2 SFDVKD. Trimming at V came to 3 bases and at J to 5 bases, leaving 5 bases not matched to a gene. CDR3 sequence: CATSDVGQGDEQYF. Here the CDR3 DNA reads TGTGCCACCAGTGATGTCGGACAGGGAGACGAGCAGTACTTC.